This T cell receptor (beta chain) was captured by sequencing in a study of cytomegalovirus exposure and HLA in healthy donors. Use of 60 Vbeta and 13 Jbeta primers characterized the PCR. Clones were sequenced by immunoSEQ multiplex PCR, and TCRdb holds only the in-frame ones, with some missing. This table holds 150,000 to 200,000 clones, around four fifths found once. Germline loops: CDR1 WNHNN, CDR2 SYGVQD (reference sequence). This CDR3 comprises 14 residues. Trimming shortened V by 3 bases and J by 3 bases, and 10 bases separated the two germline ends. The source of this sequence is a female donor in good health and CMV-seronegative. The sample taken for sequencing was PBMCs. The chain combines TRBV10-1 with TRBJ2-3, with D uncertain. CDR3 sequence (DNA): TGCGCCAGCAGTGACCCACCGCGGACAGATACGCAGTATTTT. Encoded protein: CASSDPPRTDTQYF.